This T cell receptor (beta chain) was obtained from a study of blood T cell repertoires in COVID-19. On the study more broadly: Sites across the United States, Italy and Spain contributed samples from acute and convalescent COVID-19. In each case, the material was cDNA or gDNA derived from T cells, B-cell-depleted T cells, or PBMCs.

As processed by the authors: Reference gene primers were amplified, and this amplification served to estimate nucleated cell counts. Assay used: immunoSEQ multiplex PCR; TCRdb lists only in-frame clones, some missing. Clonal size and the V and J genes are those of that table, whereas D and trimming came from the DNA. Counted here are tens of thousands of clones, roughly 91% occurring once; the ten biggest clones make up roughly 13%. Germline CDR1 reads SEHNR; CDR2 reads FQNEAQ (reference sequence). The CDR3 is made up of 15 amino acids. The V end lost 0 bases, the J end lost 10 bases, and 15 bases lay between the germline ends.

Material: peripheral blood. This receptor was identified in a man between 65 and 85 years old with active COVID-19. The gene calls are TRBV7-9 and TRBJ2-2; perhaps TRBD1 as D (5 bases). CDR3 in amino acids: CASSLAGLEGEELFF. The CDR3 bases are TGTGCCAGCAGCTTAGCGGGGCTGGAAGGAGAGGAGCTGTTTTTT. Combining the CDR3 with reference TRBV7-9 and TRBJ2-2 gives the whole variable domain DTGVSQNPRHKITKRGQNVTFRCDPISEHNRLYWYRQTLGQGPEFLTYFQNEAQLEKSRLLSDRFSAERPKGSFSTLEIQRTEQGDSAMYLCASSLAGLEGEELFFGEGSRLTVL.